This T cell receptor beta chain comes out of a study of shared T cell receptors in the human thymus. The CDR3 runs 14 residues. Germline CDR1 reads SGHVS; CDR2 reads FNYEAQ. V lost 6 bases and J lost 6, with 14 bases in between. Only in-frame clones appear in the TCRdb table, and some are missing; sequencing was by immunoSEQ multiplex PCR. The sample records hundreds of thousands of clones, over 75% being singletons. The same sample was also used in a study of human thymus T cells. That source reports: In corrective heart surgery, resections were taken, and these provided the thymus tissue.

This chain joins TRBV7-6 and TRBJ1-4, with D perhaps matching TRBD1 (6 bases). This TCR derives from a boy younger than two with a congenital heart defect. Material for sequencing was thymocytes. CDR3: CASRSYRDDEKLFF. The CDR3 DNA reads as TGTGCCAGCAGATCGTACAGGGACGATGAAAAACTGTTTTTT.